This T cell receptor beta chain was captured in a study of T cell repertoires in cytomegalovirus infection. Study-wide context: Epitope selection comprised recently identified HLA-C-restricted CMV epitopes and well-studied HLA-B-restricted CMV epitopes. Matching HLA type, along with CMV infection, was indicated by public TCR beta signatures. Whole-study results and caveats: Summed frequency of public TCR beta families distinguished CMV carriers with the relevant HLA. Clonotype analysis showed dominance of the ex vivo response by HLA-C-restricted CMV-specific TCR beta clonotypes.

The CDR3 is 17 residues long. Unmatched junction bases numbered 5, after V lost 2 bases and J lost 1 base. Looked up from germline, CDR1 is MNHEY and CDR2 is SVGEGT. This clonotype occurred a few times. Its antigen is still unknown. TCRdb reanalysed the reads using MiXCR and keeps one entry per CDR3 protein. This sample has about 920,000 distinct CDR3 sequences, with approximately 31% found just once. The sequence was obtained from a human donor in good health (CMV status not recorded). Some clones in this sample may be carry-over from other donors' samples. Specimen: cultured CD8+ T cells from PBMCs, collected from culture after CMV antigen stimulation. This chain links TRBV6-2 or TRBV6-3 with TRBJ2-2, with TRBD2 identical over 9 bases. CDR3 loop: CASSYEVAGVNTGELFF. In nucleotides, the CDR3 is TGTGCCAGCAGTTACGAGGTAGCGGGGGTGAACACCGGGGAGCTGTTTTTT.